The 6 T cell receptor beta chains reported below all come from one sample, sequenced in a study of blood T cell repertoires in COVID-19. Here immunoSEQ multiplex PCR was the method, and the copy in TCRdb shows in-frame clones only, minus some. The data contain about 210,000 clones, about 88% of them seen just once; the ten biggest clones take up around 23%. Sequencing input: PBMCs or T cells enriched from blood (not recorded which). These receptors were collected from a middle-aged woman in a cohort exposed to, infected with or recovered from COVID-19 (not recorded which).

The chain links TRBV2 to TRBJ2-7; D perhaps matches TRBD1 (6 bases). Trimming cost V 5 bases and J 2 bases, with 13 bases left between them. Germline lookup yields CDR1 SNHLY and CDR2 FYNNEI. The CDR3 has 14 amino acids. Here the CDR3 reads CASSTEQGPYEQYF. CDR3 in DNA: TGTGCCAGCAGTACCGAACAGGGCCCCTACGAGCAGTACTTC.

The chain is built from TRBV19 and TRBJ2-7; 14 nucleotides line up with TRBD2. Germline CDR1 and CDR2: LNHDA and SQIVND (reference sequence). Losses at the gene ends were 1 base for V and 3 bases for J; bases not matched to a gene: 2. The CDR3 contains 16 residues. CDR3 nucleotides: TGTGCCAGTAGTATAGCCGGGACTAGCGGGGGCTACGAGCAGTACTTC. Its protein is CASSIAGTSGGYEQYF.

This clone was detected once. The CDR3 bases are TGTGCCAGCAGTGAATTCGAGGGGGACACTCAATCACCCCTCCACTTT. This codes for CASSEFEGDTQSPLHF. The chain couples TRBV25-1 to TRBJ1-6, with a tentative D call TRBD1 (6 bases). Trimming pared 1 base from V and 10 bases from J, leaving 17 bases between. Germline CDR1 reads MGHDK; CDR2 reads SYGVNS. The CDR3 loop spans 16 amino acids.

The genes are TRBV28 and TRBJ1-5; 8 bases align to TRBD1. The CDR3 consists of 14 residues. Per germline, CDR1 MDHEN and CDR2 SYDVKM. Trimming cost V 5 bases and J 5 bases; bases outside gene matches: 5. The DNA for the CDR3 is TGTGCCAGCAGTCCGGACAGGGAGTATCAGCCCCAGCATTTT. Protein sequence: CASSPDREYQPQHF.

The chain recombines TRBV12-3 or TRBV12-4 with TRBJ1-5; the D is unclear. Trimming cost V 6 bases and J 9 bases, with 12 bases left between them. CDR3 length: 12 residues. As DNA, the CDR3 is TGTGCCAGCAGATTCGGGATTTCGCCCCAGCATTTT. Amino acid sequence: CASRFGISPQHF.

The chain couples TRBV5-1 to TRBJ2-1; D is possibly TRBD2 (6 bases). From germline, CDR1 is SGHRS and CDR2 YFSETQ. V was pared by 5 bases and J by 10 bases, with 10 bases between. This CDR3 has 11 amino acids. CDR3: CASSWGGEQFF. As DNA, the CDR3 is TGCGCCAGCAGTTGGGGAGGAGAGCAGTTCTTC.